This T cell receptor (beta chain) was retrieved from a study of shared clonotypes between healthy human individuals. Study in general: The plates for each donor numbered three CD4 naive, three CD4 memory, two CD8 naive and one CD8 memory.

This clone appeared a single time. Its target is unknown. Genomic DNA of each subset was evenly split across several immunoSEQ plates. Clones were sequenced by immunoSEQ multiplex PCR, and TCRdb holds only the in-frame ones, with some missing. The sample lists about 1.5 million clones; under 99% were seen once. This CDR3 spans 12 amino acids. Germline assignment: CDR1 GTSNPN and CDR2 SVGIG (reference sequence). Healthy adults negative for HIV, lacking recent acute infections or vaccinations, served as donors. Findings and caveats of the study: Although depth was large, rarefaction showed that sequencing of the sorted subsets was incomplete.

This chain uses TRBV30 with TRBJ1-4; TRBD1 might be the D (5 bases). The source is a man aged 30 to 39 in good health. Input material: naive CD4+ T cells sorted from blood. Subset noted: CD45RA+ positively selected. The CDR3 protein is CASGATNEKLFF. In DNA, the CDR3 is TGTGCGTCGGGGGCAACTAATGAAAAACTGTTTTTT.